The 10 T cell receptor beta chains below come from one sample, sequenced in a study of regulatory T cells in long-lasting Graves disease. For TCR beta, libraries came from iRepertoire HTBI primers and Arm-PCR of CDR3 regions. TCRdb called the multiplex PCR reads again in MiXCR, with one record for every CDR3 protein. The sample yields under 700,000 distinct CDR3 sequences, roughly a sixth seen once. Time point described: newly diagnosed GD, antithyroid drugs for less than 3 months. Construction of the TCR library relied on RNA isolated from PBMCs. These sequences were also reported in another study, on T cells in Graves' hyperthyroidism and ophthalmopathy.

The sequencing here drew on peripheral blood mononuclear cells (PBMCs), taken at new diagnosis, from a patient treated with antithyroid drugs. The receptor set was obtained from a woman aged 35 to 59 with Graves disease.

This clonotype was counted only a few times. The rearrangement links TRBV28 to TRBJ1-5; possibly TRBD1 for D (6 bases). Germline CDR1 is MDHEN and CDR2 is SYDVKM. The CDR3 has 19 amino acids. The V gene lost 8 bases and the J gene lost 0 bases, with 26 bases spanning the gap. CDR3 sequence: CASGKDGTSPSYSNQPQHF. CDR3 DNA: TGTGCCAGCGGTAAAGACGGGACATCACCTTCCTATAGCAATCAGCCCCAGCATTTT.

This clonotype was recorded a few times. The chain is built from TRBV9 and TRBJ1-1; D perhaps matches TRBD1 (5 bases). Germline V lookup: CDR1 SGDLS, CDR2 YYNGEE. The CDR3 has 15 amino acids. V lost 4 bases and J 11 bases, leaving 24 bases between the germline ends. The CDR3 region is CASSPWDADVGRAFF. Here the CDR3 DNA reads TGTGCCAGCAGCCCGTGGGACGCCGACGTAGGGCGGGCTTTCTTT.

There are many counts of this clonotype. The V and J genes are TRBV11-2 and TRBJ1-4; D remains ambiguous. CDR3 length equals 16 residues. Looked up from germline, CDR1 is SGHAT and CDR2 is FQNNGV. V shed 5 bases and J shed 5 bases, with 18 bases lying between them. The CDR3 nucleotides read TGTGCCAGCAGCACTCCTCGGGCGGGCAAAAATGAAAAACTGTTTTTT. Its translation: CASSTPRAGKNEKLFF.

This clonotype appeared many times. The chain has TRBV27 and TRBJ1-1, with D uncertain. The germline gives CDR1 MNHEY, CDR2 SMNVEV (reference sequence). The CDR3 is made up of 13 amino acids. V was pared by 3 bases and J by 3 bases, with 8 bases between. The CDR3 loop reads CASSFSAYTEAFF. Here the CDR3 DNA reads TGTGCCAGCAGTTTTTCGGCTTACACTGAAGCTTTCTTT.

This clonotype came up many times. The chain carries TRBV5-6 and TRBJ1-2; a possible D gene is TRBD1 (5 bases). Trimming took off 4 bases at V and 8 bases at J, with 12 bases between the two ends. The CDR3 is made up of 12 amino acids. CDR1 is SGHDT and CDR2 is YYEEEE in the germline V gene. The CDR3 spells CASSIWDGGYTF. The CDR3, as DNA: TGTGCCAGCAGCATATGGGACGGCGGCTACACCTTC.

This clonotype turned up a few times. This chain uses TRBV30 with TRBJ2-1; possible D gene TRBD1, 5 bases. V was pared by 4 bases and J by 1 base, with 14 bases between. Per the germline V gene, CDR1 is GTSNPN and CDR2 is SVGIG (reference sequence). CDR3 length equals 15 residues. CDR3 protein: CAWTIPGISYNEQFF. The CDR3 coding sequence is TGTGCCTGGACGATACCAGGGATATCCTACAATGAGCAGTTCTTC. The variable domain in full, completed from reference TRBV30 and TRBJ2-1, reads SQTIHQWPATLVQPVGSPLSLECTVEGTSNPNLYWYRQAAGRGLQLLFYSVGIGQISSEVPQNLSASRPQDRQFILSSKKLLLSDSGFYLCAWTIPGISYNEQFFGPGTRLTVL.

The rearrangement joins TRBV19 to TRBJ1-5; D perhaps matches TRBD1 (6 bases). Germline CDR1 reads LNHDA; CDR2 reads SQIVND (reference sequence). Trimming took 0 bases from V and 3 from J, leaving 12 bases between them. The CDR3 sequence is 16 residues long. For the CDR3, the DNA is TGTGCCAGTAGTATAGATCCGGGACACCTCAATCAGCCCCAGCATTTT. This gives the protein CASSIDPGHLNQPQHF. The full variable domain, in which reference TRBV19 and TRBJ1-5 provide the parts outside the CDR3, is DGGITQSPKYLFRKEGQNVTLSCEQNLNHDAMYWYRQDPGQGLRLIYYSQIVNDFQKGDIAEGYSVSREKKESFPLTVTSAQKNPTAFYLCASSIDPGHLNQPQHFGDGTRLSIL.

The chain joins TRBV28 to TRBJ2-2; weak D call: TRBD2 (5 bases). The CDR3 consists of 15 residues. V lost 2 bases to trimming and J lost 6 bases, with 13 bases between them. CDR1 and CDR2 from the germline V gene are MDHEN and SYDVKM. The CDR3 region has the DNA TGTGCCAGCAGTTTAGCTGGGAGTCGGGCCGGGGAGCTGTTTTTT. Residues: CASSLAGSRAGELFF.

The chain recombines TRBV20-1 with TRBJ2-1, with 11 positions matching TRBD2. V was clipped by 8 bases and J by 7 bases; unmatched bases: 10. In germline, CDR1 is DFQATT, CDR2 SNEGSKA (reference sequence). This CDR3 has 14 residues. CDR3 region: CSPLSGGARNEQFF. DNA of the CDR3: TGCAGTCCCCTTAGCGGGGGGGCGCGGAATGAGCAGTTCTTC.

In this sample, this clonotype turned up many times. The chain has TRBV2 and TRBJ1-2; D is possibly TRBD1 (5 bases). Trimming cost V 2 bases and J 2 bases, with 12 bases left between them. The CDR3 is 15 amino acids. Germline lookup yields CDR1 SNHLY and CDR2 FYNNEI. CDR3 nucleotides: TGTGCCAGCAGTGAACCCGGGGGTTTGAACTATGGCTACACCTTC. This gives the protein CASSEPGGLNYGYTF. The variable domain in full, with the rest retrieved from reference TRBV2 and TRBJ1-2, is EPEVTQTPSHQVTQMGQEVILRCVPISNHLYFYWYRQILGQKVEFLVSFYNNEISEKSEIFDDQFSVERPDGSNFTLKIRSTKLEDSAMYFCASSEPGGLNYGYTFGSGTRLTVV.